Each of the 28 T cell receptor beta chains below was sequenced from the same sample in a study of CD8+CD57+ T cells in acquired aplastic anemia. Those patients picked for sequencing had displayed CD8+CD57+ cell expansion on flow cytometry. Using genomic DNA as the template, TCR beta VDJ and CDR3 profiling was carried out. TCRdb reprocessed the reads with MiXCR, giving one entry per CDR3 protein. The data hold 220,000 or so distinct CDR3 sequences, with about 62% observed a single time. The sequenced sample consisted of sorted CD4+, CD8+, or CD8+CD57+ T cells (not recorded which) from PBMCs. These receptors all stem from a human donor with aplastic anemia.

This chain links TRBV7-2 with TRBJ2-3; D is unclear. The CDR3 length is 15 residues. The germline V and J ends were trimmed by 1 base and 1 base, with 9 bases remaining between them. Per germline, CDR1 SGHTA and CDR2 FQGNSA. The CDR3 DNA reads as TGTGCCAGCAGCTTAGGGACGCCTCGCACAGATACGCAGTATTTT. Translating gives CASSLGTPRTDTQYF. Full variable domain (missing parts from reference TRBV7-2 and TRBJ2-3): GAGVSQSPSNKVTEKGKDVELRCDPISGHTALYWYRQSLGQGLEFLIYFQGNSAPDKSGLPSDRFSAERTGGSVSTLTIQRTQQEDSAVYLCASSLGTPRTDTQYFGPGTRLTVL.

CDR3 sequence: CASSLTEYDSPLHF. The CDR3 coding sequence is TGCGCCAGCAGCTTGACAGAGTACGATTCACCCCTCCACTTT. The gene calls are TRBV5-1 and TRBJ1-6; D unresolved. Deletions cut 1 base from V and 8 bases from J, with 10 bases between. Germline V gene data show CDR1 as SGHRS and CDR2 as YFSETQ. This CDR3 region has 14 residues.

The rearrangement uses TRBV9 and TRBJ2-5; D remains ambiguous. The CDR3 has 14 residues. CDR1 and CDR2 from the germline V gene are SGDLS and YYNGEE. Trimming cost V 5 bases and J 3 bases, with 14 bases left between them. CDR3 DNA: TGTGCCAGCAGTGAAGAGGACCGGGAAGAGACCCAGTACTTC. This gives the protein CASSEEDREETQYF.

This chain joins TRBV6-5 and TRBJ2-1, with 12 bases lining up with TRBD2. Losses at the gene ends were 6 bases for V and 8 bases for J; bases not matched to a gene: 5. The CDR3 contains 14 residues. Germline CDR1 is MNHEY and CDR2 is SVGAGI. This CDR3 is CASSLAGGPYEQFF. For the CDR3, the DNA is TGTGCCAGCAGCCTAGCGGGAGGGCCATATGAGCAGTTCTTC.

The chain combines TRBV10-3 with TRBJ2-2; D gene ambiguous. Germline CDR1 is ENHRY and CDR2 is SYGVKD. This CDR3 region has 12 residues. Trimming took off 2 bases at V and 4 bases at J, with 2 bases between the two ends. Here the CDR3 reads CAISETTGELFF. The CDR3 region has the DNA TGTGCCATCAGTGAGACCACCGGGGAGCTGTTTTTT.

The V gene is TRBV15, the J gene TRBJ2-1; a possible D gene is TRBD2 (6 bases). This CDR3 is 15 amino acids long. Deletions cut 1 base from V and 4 bases from J, with 11 bases between. Germline assignment: CDR1 LNHNV and CDR2 YYDKDF (reference sequence). Written as DNA, the CDR3 is TGTGCCACCAGCAGAGGGGCGGGGAATTACAATGAGCAGTTCTTC. Amino acids: CATSRGAGNYNEQFF.

The J gene is TRBJ2-5, the V gene TRBV24-1; TRBD1 matches 9 bases. Germline lookup yields CDR1 KGHDR and CDR2 SFDVKD. Losses at the gene ends were 4 bases for V and 3 bases for J; bases not matched to a gene: 8. This CDR3 has 16 residues. CDR3 region: CATSEPGTGIEETQYF. The CDR3, as DNA: TGTGCCACCAGTGAACCCGGGACAGGGATCGAAGAGACCCAGTACTTC.

The chain recombines TRBV4-1 with TRBJ2-7; the match to TRBD1 covers 7 bases. CDR3 length: 15 amino acids. Germline V gene lookup returns CDR1 MGHRA and CDR2 YSYEKL. The V segment lost 0 bases and the J segment 1 base; nucleotides outside the gene matches: 3. CDR3 amino acids: CASSQDAGGSYEQYF. CDR3 nucleotides: TGCGCCAGCAGCCAAGATGCAGGGGGTTCCTACGAGCAGTACTTC.

This chain links TRBV24-1 with TRBJ2-2; no firm D call. Germline CDR1 reads KGHDR; CDR2 reads SFDVKD. The V and J ends lost 0 bases and 5 bases respectively, with 6 bases between them. CDR3 length equals 14 residues. The CDR3, as DNA: TGTGCCACCAGTGATTTGTCGGAAACCGGGGAGCTGTTTTTT. This sequence encodes CATSDLSETGELFF.

The rearrangement uses TRBV20-1 and TRBJ2-4; the match to TRBD1 covers 9 bases. Trimming cost V 6 bases and J 7 bases; bases outside gene matches: 4. Per germline, CDR1 DFQATT and CDR2 SNEGSKA (reference sequence). The CDR3 is 12 amino acids. The CDR3, as DNA: TGCAGTGCGGGGGGGACAGGGAACATTCAGTACTTC. This encodes CSAGGTGNIQYF.

The genes are TRBV20-1 and TRBJ2-5; D remains unclear. V was cut by 0 bases and J by 1 base, with 9 bases left in between. The CDR3 contains 14 residues. Germline V gives CDR1 DFQATT, CDR2 SNEGSKA (reference sequence). The CDR3 sequence: CSARDESAQETQYF. DNA of the CDR3: TGCAGTGCTAGAGATGAGAGCGCCCAAGAGACCCAGTACTTC.

The CDR3: CASSQDRGHEQYF. As DNA, the CDR3 is TGTGCCAGCAGTCAAGACAGGGGCCACGAGCAGTACTTC. The chain employs TRBV5-6 and TRBJ2-7, with 8 bases fitting TRBD1. The V gene's germline CDR1 is SGHDT and CDR2 YYEEEE. J lost 5 bases, V lost 5 bases, and 6 bases had no gene match. The CDR3 is 13 amino acids.

The rearrangement joins TRBV9 to TRBJ2-7, with D unresolved. The DNA matches TRBJ2-5 better at its end, which makes the J call doubtful. Germline V lookup: CDR1 SGDLS, CDR2 YYNGEE. The CDR3 has 15 amino acids. The CDR3 sequence: CASSVGGSTQETQYF. CDR3 bases: TGTGCCAGCAGCGTAGGGGGTAGCACCCAAGAGACCCAGTACTTC.

The chain has TRBV9 and TRBJ2-3; 11 nucleotides line up with TRBD2. The CDR3 totals 16 residues. Losses at the gene ends were 0 bases for V and 3 bases for J; bases not matched to a gene: 3. Germline assignment: CDR1 SGDLS and CDR2 YYNGEE. The CDR3 protein is CASSVGASGGTDTQYF. CDR3 DNA sequence: TGTGCCAGCAGCGTAGGGGCTAGCGGGGGGACAGATACGCAGTATTTT.

This clonotype has only a few counts. This chain connects TRBV20-1 to TRBJ1-6; no clear D gene. The CDR3 extends over 15 amino acids. Trimming took off 4 bases at V and 7 bases at J, with 17 bases between the two ends. Germline lookup yields CDR1 DFQATT and CDR2 SNEGSKA (reference sequence). CDR3 in amino acids: CSAMILGQMNSPLHF. The CDR3 nucleotides are TGCAGTGCTATGATATTAGGTCAAATGAATTCACCCCTCCACTTT.

This clonotype occurred many times. V and J are TRBV27 and TRBJ2-7; tentatively, D is TRBD1 or TRBD2 (5 bases each). V was pared by 5 bases and J by 3 bases, with 14 bases between. The CDR3 sequence is 14 residues long. Germline V lookup: CDR1 MNHEY, CDR2 SMNVEV (reference sequence). This chain's CDR3 is CASSPSLGVYEQYF. CDR3 DNA: TGTGCCAGCAGTCCCTCTTTGGGGGTCTACGAGCAGTACTTC.

This sequence joins TRBV7-6 and TRBJ2-7; tentatively, D is TRBD1 (6 bases). Trimming shortened V by 5 bases and J by 0 bases, and 14 bases separated the two germline ends. Germline V gene data show CDR1 as SGHVS and CDR2 as FNYEAQ. The CDR3 is 15 residues long. The DNA for the CDR3 is TGTGCCAGCAGCCCCAGAAGGGGGAGCTCCTACGAGCAGTACTTC. Encoded protein: CASSPRRGSSYEQYF. Full variable domain (rest looked up from reference TRBV7-6 and TRBJ2-7): GAGVSQSPRYKVTKRGQDVALRCDPISGHVSLYWYRQALGQGPEFLTYFNYEAQQDKSGLPNDRFSAERPEGSISTLTIQRTEQRDSAMYRCASSPRRGSSYEQYFGPGTRLTVT.

This clonotype was seen only once. The chain is built from TRBV5-1 and TRBJ2-1; D perhaps matches TRBD1 (5 bases). Germline CDR1 SGHRS, CDR2 YFSETQ. Trimming stripped 0 bases from V and 4 bases from J, with 8 bases between. This CDR3 has 14 amino acids. The CDR3 region is CASSLGTQYNEQFF. The CDR3 DNA reads TGCGCCAGCAGCTTGGGGACACAGTACAATGAGCAGTTCTTC. Variable domain in full (rest from reference TRBV5-1 and TRBJ2-1): KAGVTQTPRYLIKTRGQQVTLSCSPISGHRSVSWYQQTPGQGLQFLFEYFSETQRNKGNFPGRFSGRQFSNSRSEMNVSTLELGDSALYLCASSLGTQYNEQFFGPGTRLTVL.

The V and J genes are TRBV7-2 and TRBJ2-3; possibly TRBD1 for D (5 bases). Germline V gene lookup returns CDR1 SGHTA and CDR2 FQGNSA. The CDR3 runs 14 residues. Trimming pared 6 bases from V and 4 bases from J, leaving 14 bases between. The CDR3 loop is CASRQRGSADTQYF. CDR3 nucleotides: TGTGCCAGCAGACAAAGGGGCTCCGCAGATACGCAGTATTTT.

This clonotype was picked up one time. At one end the junction does not follow the germline gene, possibly because of a read error. The chain has TRBV2 and TRBJ2-3; 7 bases are a match to TRBD1. The germline CDR1 and CDR2 sequences are SNHLY and FYNNEI. This CDR3 comprises 16 residues. The CDR3 loop is CSSKWGMDRRRDTQYF. DNA for the CDR3: TGTTCCAGCAAATGGGGGATGGACAGGAGGAGAGATACGCAGTATTTT.

The chain recombines TRBV13 with TRBJ1-4; D possibly corresponds to TRBD1 (5 bases). Germline values: CDR1 PRHDT, CDR2 FYEKMQ (reference sequence). Trimming left V 9 bases short and J 7 bases short, with 15 bases between. This CDR3 region has 13 residues. The CDR3 region is CARSPNRSEKLFF. In DNA, the CDR3 is TGTGCCAGAAGCCCGAACAGGAGTGAAAAACTGTTTTTT.

This clonotype was counted between two and nine times. This chain links TRBV7-2 with TRBJ2-7, with D unclear. The germline V and J ends were trimmed by 1 base and 0 bases, with 10 bases remaining between them. CDR3 length: 15 amino acids. Germline V gene data show CDR1 as SGHTA and CDR2 as FQGNSA. CDR3 DNA: TGTGCCAGCAGCTTAGTAGGACCTAGCTCCTACGAGCAGTACTTC. Translating gives CASSLVGPSSYEQYF.

The V gene is TRBV7-8, the J gene TRBJ2-7; D unclear. Germline V gene data show CDR1 as SGHVS and CDR2 as FQNEAQ. The CDR3 contains 14 residues. Trimming removed 1 base at V and 3 bases at J, with 10 bases between. The chain's CDR3 is CASSLVALGYEQYF. CDR3 nucleotide sequence: TGTGCCAGCAGCTTAGTTGCATTGGGCTACGAGCAGTACTTC.

V and J are TRBV20-1 and TRBJ2-1, with 12 bases aligning to TRBD2. V lost 4 bases to trimming and J lost 0 bases; unmatched junction nucleotides: 7. This CDR3 has 17 residues. Germline V CDR1 and CDR2: DFQATT, SNEGSKA (reference sequence). The CDR3 loop is CSATSGGADASYNEQFF. As DNA, the CDR3 is TGCAGTGCTACTAGCGGGGGGGCCGATGCCTCCTACAATGAGCAGTTCTTC.

The table lists this clonotype with many counts. The V call is TRBV7-8, the J call TRBJ2-3, with a weak D call TRBD1 (5 bases). Germline V gene lookup returns CDR1 SGHVS and CDR2 FQNEAQ. Trimming took 1 base from V and 13 from J, leaving 15 bases between them. This CDR3 is 13 amino acids long. CDR3 bases: TGTGCCAGCAGCTTAGAGTACGGGTCCAGGGAGTATTTT. Translation: CASSLEYGSREYF.

The rearrangement joins TRBV4-1 to TRBJ2-3; 10 nucleotides match TRBD1. Unmatched junction bases numbered 3, after V lost 6 bases and J lost 3 bases. This CDR3 contains 14 residues. From germline, CDR1 is MGHRA and CDR2 YSYEKL. CDR3 in amino acids: CASSDRGLTDTQYF. The CDR3 DNA is TGCGCCAGCAGTGACAGGGGGCTGACAGATACGCAGTATTTT.

The rearrangement links TRBV5-6 to TRBJ2-5; tentative D call: TRBD2 (6 bases). The ends were cut back, 1 base at V and 5 bases at J, with 15 bases in the middle. Germline V gives CDR1 SGHDT, CDR2 YYEEEE. There are 15 residues in the CDR3. CDR3 bases: TGTGCCAGCAGCTTGCCGGGGGTTGGGTATGAGACCCAGTACTTC. Its translation is CASSLPGVGYETQYF.

The sample holds one count of this clonotype. The chain joins TRBV12-3 or TRBV12-4 to TRBJ2-3; 12 nucleotides line up with TRBD2. This CDR3 is built from 19 residues. After removal of 2 bases from V and 5 bases from J, the junction contained 14 bases not matched to a gene. The CDR3 nucleotides are TGTGCCAGCAGTTTAAGGGCGGCACACCAGACTAGCGGGAGAGATACGCAGTATTTT. Translating it yields CASSLRAAHQTSGRDTQYF.